This T cell receptor (beta chain) emerged from a study of regulatory T cells in long-lasting Graves disease. Regarding time point: newly diagnosed GD, antithyroid drugs for less than 3 months. The authors made the TCR library using RNA they extracted from PBMCs. TCR beta libraries were built with iRepertoire HTBI primers and Arm-PCR of CDR3 regions. TCRdb reprocessed the multiplex PCR reads with MiXCR, giving one entry per CDR3 protein. Here the sample spans 550,000 to 650,000 distinct CDR3 sequences, about 16% being singletons. V was pared by 1 base and J by 5 bases, with 7 bases of the junction left unmatched. CDR1 is LGHNA and CDR2 is YNFKEQ in the germline V gene. The CDR3 consists of 16 residues. This clonotype was recorded many times. These data were also reused for a study on T cells in Graves' hyperthyroidism and ophthalmopathy.

The chain joins TRBV4-2 to TRBJ2-7, with 11 bases fitting TRBD2. The sequencing here drew on peripheral blood mononuclear cells (PBMCs), taken at new diagnosis, from a patient treated with antithyroid drugs. The receptor comes from a man younger than 35 with Graves disease. Here the CDR3 DNA reads TGTGCCAGCAGCCAAGTTTTAGCGGGAGGGCCGAACGAGCAGTACTTC. Encoded protein: CASSQVLAGGPNEQYF.